This TCR beta chain was sequenced in a study of shared clonotypes between healthy human individuals. Across the study: Plates per donor: three CD4 naive, three CD4 memory, two CD8 naive, one CD8 memory.

Original handling: Junction-only sequences without quality scores were provided by ImmunoSEQ, so filtering was different. The repertoire was sequenced with immunoSEQ multiplex PCR; TCRdb's copy has only in-frame clones and lacks some. Clone size and V and J calls were adopted from that table, with D and trimming inferred from the DNA. The sample lists 170,000 or so clones, approximately 60% occurring once. The germline V and J ends were trimmed by 3 bases and 1 base, with 7 bases remaining between them. CDR1 and CDR2 (germline): SGHDN, FVKESK. The CDR3 sequence is 13 residues long. Sequenced input: memory CD4+ T cells sorted from blood. Subset reported: CD45RA-negative fraction. This chain connects TRBV14 to TRBJ2-7; D gene uncertain. The origin of this receptor is a young man in good health. CDR3 sequence: CASSHLSSYEQYF. DNA of the CDR3: TGTGCCAGCAGCCATTTGTCATCCTACGAGCAGTACTTC.